This record covers a single TCR beta chain. The CDR3 runs to 14 residues. The V gene lost 4 bases and the J gene lost 11 bases, with 17 bases spanning the gap. The germline V gene has CDR1 MNHEY and CDR2 SVGAGI. This sample was taken from a study of blood T cell repertoires in COVID-19. Clinical history reported by participants formed the basis on which cohorts were assigned. A case of COVID-19 had been met by exposed participants within 2 weeks before study entry. The authors' processing: Scientists estimated how many nucleated cells there were by amplifying reference gene primers. Method: immunoSEQ multiplex PCR; TCRdb's copy keeps in-frame clones and lacks some. That table gives V, J and clone size, and the DNA gave D and trimming. The sample shows around 250,000 clones, 85% to 90% of them seen only once.

This chain links TRBV6-5 with TRBJ1-4; perhaps TRBD1 as D (5 bases). Sequenced: PBMCs or T cells enriched from blood (not recorded which). The clonotype originates from a man aged 45 to 65 who had been exposed to COVID-19. The CDR3 nucleotides are TGTGCCAGCAGTTCTGACAGATTAATGAGGAAACTGTTTTTT. This translates into CASSSDRLMRKLFF.